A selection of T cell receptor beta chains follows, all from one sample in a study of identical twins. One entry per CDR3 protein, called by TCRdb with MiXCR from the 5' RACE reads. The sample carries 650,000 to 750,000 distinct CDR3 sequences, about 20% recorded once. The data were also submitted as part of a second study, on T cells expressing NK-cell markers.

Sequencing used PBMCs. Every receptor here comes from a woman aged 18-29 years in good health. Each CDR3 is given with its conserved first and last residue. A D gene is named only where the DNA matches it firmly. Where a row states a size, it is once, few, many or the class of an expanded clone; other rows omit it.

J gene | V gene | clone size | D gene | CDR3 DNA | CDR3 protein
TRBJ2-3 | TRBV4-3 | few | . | TGCGCCAGCAGCCAAGTACGCGCGGTCTCGACGCAGTATTTT | CASSQVRAVSTQYF
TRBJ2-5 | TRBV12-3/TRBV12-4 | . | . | TGTGCCAGCACCCCCCAGGGAGGTGTTGGGGAGACCCAGTACTTC | CASTPQGGVGETQYF
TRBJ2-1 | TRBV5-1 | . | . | TGCGCCAGCAGTGGCCGCGGGGACCCTTTGGTCTTC | CASSGRGDPLVF
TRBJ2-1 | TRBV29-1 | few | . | TGCAGCGTTATTAAAGTGGGTTTATACAATGAGCAGTTCTTC | CSVIKVGLYNEQFF
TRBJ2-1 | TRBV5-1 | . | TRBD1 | TGCGCCAGCAGCCCCTACCGACAGGGATTCTCCTACAATGAGCAGTTCTTC | CASSPYRQGFSYNEQFF
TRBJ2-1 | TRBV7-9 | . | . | TGTGCCAGCAGCCCGTGGGAACAGAATGAGCAGTTCTTC | CASSPWEQNEQFF
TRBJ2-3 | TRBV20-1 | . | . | TGCAGTGCTAGGTGGCACCTAAGCACAGATACGCAGTATTTT | CSARWHLSTDTQYF
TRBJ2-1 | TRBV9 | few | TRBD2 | TGTGCCAGCAGCCTAGGAGCGGGAGTAATTAATGAGCAGTTCTTC | CASSLGAGVINEQFF
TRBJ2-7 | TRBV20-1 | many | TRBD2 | TGCAGTGCTAGAGAGCGGGAGGTCCTTTACGAGCAGTACTTC | CSAREREVLYEQYF
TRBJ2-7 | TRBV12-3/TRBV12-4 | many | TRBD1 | TGTGCCAGCAGCCGATCCGGGACAGGGGCCTACGAGCAGTACTTC | CASSRSGTGAYEQYF
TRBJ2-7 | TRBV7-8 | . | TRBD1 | TGTGCCAGCAGCACGCGCAGGGGGCGGGAGCAGTACTTC | CASSTRRGREQYF
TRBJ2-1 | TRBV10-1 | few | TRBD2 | TGCGCCAGCAGCGAGAACGTAGGAAGCGGGGGAAGAGGGGAGCAGTTCTTC | CASSENVGSGGRGEQFF
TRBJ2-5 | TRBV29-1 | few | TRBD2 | TGCAGCGTTGGTTTCCTAGCGGGAGGACACCAAGAGACCCAGTACTTC | CSVGFLAGGHQETQYF
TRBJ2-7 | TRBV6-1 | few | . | TGTGCCGCTCGGGCAAGGCAGGCGGTGAGTGTCTACGAGCAGTACTTC | CAARARQAVSVYEQYF
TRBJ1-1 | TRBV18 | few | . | TGTGCCAGCTCACCGGGTTTCAGCCTAGGGAACACTGAAGCTTTCTTT | CASSPGFSLGNTEAFF